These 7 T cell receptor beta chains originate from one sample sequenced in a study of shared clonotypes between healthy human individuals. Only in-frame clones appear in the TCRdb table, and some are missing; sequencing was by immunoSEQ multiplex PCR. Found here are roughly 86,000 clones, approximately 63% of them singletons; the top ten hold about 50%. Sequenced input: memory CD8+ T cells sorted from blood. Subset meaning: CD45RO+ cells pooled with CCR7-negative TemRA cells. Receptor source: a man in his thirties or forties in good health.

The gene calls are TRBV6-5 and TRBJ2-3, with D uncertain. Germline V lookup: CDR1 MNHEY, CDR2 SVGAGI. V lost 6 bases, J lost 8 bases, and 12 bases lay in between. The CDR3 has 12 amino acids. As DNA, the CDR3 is TGTGCCAGCAGCCATGACCTGGGTACGCAGTATTTT. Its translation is CASSHDLGTQYF.

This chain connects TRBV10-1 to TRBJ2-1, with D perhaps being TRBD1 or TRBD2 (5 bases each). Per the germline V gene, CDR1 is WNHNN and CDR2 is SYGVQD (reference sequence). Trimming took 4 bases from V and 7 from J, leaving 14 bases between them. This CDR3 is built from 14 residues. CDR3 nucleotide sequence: TGCGCCAGCAGTGCGGGACCAGATTTTAATGAGCAGTTCTTC. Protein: CASSAGPDFNEQFF.

This chain's CDR3 is CASSLVPRDNEQFF. The DNA for the CDR3 is TGTGCCAGCAGCTTAGTCCCCCGAGACAATGAGCAGTTCTTC. The J gene is TRBJ2-1, the V gene TRBV7-8; D unclear. Germline lookup yields CDR1 SGHVS and CDR2 FQNEAQ. Deletions cut 1 base from V and 5 bases from J, with 9 bases between. The CDR3 contains 14 residues.

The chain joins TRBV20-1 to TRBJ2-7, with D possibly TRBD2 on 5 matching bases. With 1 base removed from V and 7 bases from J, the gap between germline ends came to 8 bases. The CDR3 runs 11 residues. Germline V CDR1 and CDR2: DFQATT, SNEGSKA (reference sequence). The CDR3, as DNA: TGCAGTGCTAGAGCTGGACTGGAGCAGTACTTC. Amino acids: CSARAGLEQYF.

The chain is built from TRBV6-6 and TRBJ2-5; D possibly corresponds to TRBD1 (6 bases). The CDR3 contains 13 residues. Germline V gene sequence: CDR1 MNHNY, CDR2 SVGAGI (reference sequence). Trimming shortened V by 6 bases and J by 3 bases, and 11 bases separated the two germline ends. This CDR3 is CASRPPGEETQYF. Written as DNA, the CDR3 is TGTGCCAGCAGACCGCCAGGGGAAGAGACCCAGTACTTC.

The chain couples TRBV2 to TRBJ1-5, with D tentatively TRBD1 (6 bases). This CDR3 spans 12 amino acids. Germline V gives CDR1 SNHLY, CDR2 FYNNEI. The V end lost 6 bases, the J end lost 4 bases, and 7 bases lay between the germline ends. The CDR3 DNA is TGTGCCAGCAGAGGGGGAAATCAGCCCCAGCATTTT. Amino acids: CASRGGNQPQHF.

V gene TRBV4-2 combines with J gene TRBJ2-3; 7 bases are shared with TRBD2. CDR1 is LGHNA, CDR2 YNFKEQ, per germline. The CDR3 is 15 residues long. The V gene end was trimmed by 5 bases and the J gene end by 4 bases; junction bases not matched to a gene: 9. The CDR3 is CASSLKTSEADTQYF. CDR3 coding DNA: TGTGCCAGCAGCTTAAAAACTAGCGAAGCAGATACGCAGTATTTT.